The 3 T cell receptor beta chains listed next were all sequenced from one sample in a study of CD8 T cells in ankylosing spondylitis. Antigens of these TCRs are unknown. TCRdb reanalysed the 5' RACE reads using MiXCR and keeps one entry per CDR3 protein. The table records fewer than 500,000 distinct CDR3 sequences, 20% to 25% of them present only once. Study-wide points: Roughly eight highly homologous variants made up a TCR beta motif that seemed to typify ankylosing spondylitis blood.

Sequencing used blood, either unsorted or a sorted T cell fraction (not recorded which). All receptors derive from a male donor with ankylosing spondylitis.

The rearrangement uses TRBV5-1 and TRBJ2-7, with D unclear. The V end lost 0 bases, the J end lost 2 bases, and 9 bases lay between the germline ends. The CDR3 spans 14 residues. Germline V gene sequence: CDR1 SGHRS, CDR2 YFSETQ. CDR3 protein: CASSLEASTYEQYF. CDR3 bases: TGCGCCAGCAGCTTGGAGGCCAGCACCTACGAGCAGTACTTC.

This clonotype was observed a few times. The CDR3 region has the DNA TGTGCCAGCTCCGGGGGGGCAGGGGGTAGCAATCAGCCCCAGCATTTT. It translates to CASSGGAGGSNQPQHF. This chain uses TRBV12-3 or TRBV12-4 with TRBJ1-5; 7 nucleotides match TRBD1. Trimming took 8 bases from V and 0 from J; bases not matched to a gene: 10. The CDR3 has 16 amino acids.

This clonotype occurred a few times. The V gene is TRBV7-2, the J gene TRBJ2-1; D unresolved. V lost 5 bases and J 5 bases, leaving 10 bases between the germline ends. The CDR3 covers 13 residues. CDR1 and CDR2 (germline): SGHTA, FQGNSA. The CDR3 bases are TGTGCCAGCAGCCTTGGTTACAACAATGAGCAGTTCTTC. Its translation is CASSLGYNNEQFF.